This T cell receptor beta chain was sequenced during a study of human T cells and chemical hapten exposure. For this clonotype: Its antigen is unknown.

TCRdb processed the RACE reads anew with MiXCR; each CDR3 protein has one entry. The sample lists 360,000 or so distinct CDR3 sequences, under 6.5% occurring once. This CDR3 contains 14 residues. Germline V CDR1 and CDR2: MNHEY, SVGEGT. The V end lost 0 bases, the J end lost 2 bases, and 6 bases lay between the germline ends. General study points: Among expanded TCRs, significantly more large CDR3 similarity clusters formed than among controls.

Time point denoted: patch test 2, 6 weeks after DPC sensitization. Treatment described: therapeutic diphenylcyclopropenone sensitization with weekly scalp DPC. Sequencing used whole blood, obtained in connection with sensitization to the hapten diphenylcyclopropenone (DPC). This clonotype was sampled from a young woman with alopecia areata. Some clones in this sample may be carry-over from other donors' samples. The rearrangement joins TRBV6-2 or TRBV6-3 to TRBJ2-3; D gene uncertain. This chain's CDR3 is CASSYSKVTDTQYF. In DNA, the CDR3 is TGTGCCAGCAGTTACTCAAAGGTCACAGATACGCAGTATTTT.